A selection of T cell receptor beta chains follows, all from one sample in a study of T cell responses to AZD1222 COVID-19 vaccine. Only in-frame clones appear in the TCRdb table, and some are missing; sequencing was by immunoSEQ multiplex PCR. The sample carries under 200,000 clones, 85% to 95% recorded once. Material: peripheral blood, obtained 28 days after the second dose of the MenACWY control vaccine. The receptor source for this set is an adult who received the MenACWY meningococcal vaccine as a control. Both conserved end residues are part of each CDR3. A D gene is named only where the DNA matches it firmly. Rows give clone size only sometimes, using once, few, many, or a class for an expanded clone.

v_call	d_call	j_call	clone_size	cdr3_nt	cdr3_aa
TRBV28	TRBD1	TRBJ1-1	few	TGTGCCAGCAGTCGGCCACGGGACAGGGGGGTCCGCACTGAAGCTTTCTTT	CASSRPRDRGVRTEAFF
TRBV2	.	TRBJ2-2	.	TGTGCCAGCAGCGTACGAACGAGGGGCACCGGGGAGCTGTTTTTT	CASSVRTRGTGELFF
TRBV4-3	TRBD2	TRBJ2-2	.	TGCGCCAGCAGCTGGGACACCGGACTAGCGGGAGGCTACACCGGGGAGCTGTTTTTT	CASSWDTGLAGGYTGELFF
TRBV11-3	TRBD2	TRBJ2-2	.	TGTGCCAGCAGCTTAGACGGCGGGAGGGGCACCGGGGAGCTGTTTTTT	CASSLDGGRGTGELFF
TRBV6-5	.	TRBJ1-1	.	TGTGCCAGCAGTCCACCGGCTAAGAACACTGAAGCTTTCTTT	CASSPPAKNTEAFF
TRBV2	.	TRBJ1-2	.	TGTGCCAGCAGTGAAAGACATACCAACTATGGCTACACCTTC	CASSERHTNYGYTF
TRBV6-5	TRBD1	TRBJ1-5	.	TGTGCCAGCGGGACAGGGGGCAATCAGCCCCAGCATTTT	CASGTGGNQPQHF
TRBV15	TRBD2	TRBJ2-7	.	TGTGCCACCAGCAGAGAGGTAGCGGGAGGGCCGTACGAGCAGTACTTC	CATSREVAGGPYEQYF
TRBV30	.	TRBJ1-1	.	TGTGCCTGGCATCAGAGGGGCACTGAAGCTTTCTTT	CAWHQRGTEAFF
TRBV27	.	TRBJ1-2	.	TGTGCCAGCAGTTTAAGGGGGACCTATGGCTACACCTTC	CASSLRGTYGYTF
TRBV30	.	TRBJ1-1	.	TGTGCCTGGCGCGACCGGGACACTGAAGCTTTCTTT	CAWRDRDTEAFF
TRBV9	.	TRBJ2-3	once	TGTGCCAGCAGCGTAGAGGGGGGAACAGATACGCAGTATTTT	CASSVEGGTDTQYF
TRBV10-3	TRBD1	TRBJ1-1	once	TGTGCCATCAGATGGGACAGGGGGCACACTGAAGCTTTCTTT	CAIRWDRGHTEAFF
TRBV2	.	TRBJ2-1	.	TGTGCCAGCACCACAAAGGTCCTATACAATGAGCAGTTCTTC	CASTTKVLYNEQFF
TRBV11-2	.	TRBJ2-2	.	TGTGCCAGCAGCTCAGGAAGGGGAGTCACCGGGGAGCTGTTTTTT	CASSSGRGVTGELFF
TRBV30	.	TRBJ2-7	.	TGTGCCTGGAGTGCGACCAGCTACGAGCAGTACTTC	CAWSATSYEQYF
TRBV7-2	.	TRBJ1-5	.	TGTGCCAGCAGCTTATTCAATCAGCCCCAGCATTTT	CASSLFNQPQHF
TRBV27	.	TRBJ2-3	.	TGTGCCACCGGTCGAGCGGGTCTCACAGATACGCAGTATTTT	CATGRAGLTDTQYF
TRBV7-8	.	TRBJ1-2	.	TGTGCCAGCAGCTTGGACACCGTCGGGGACTATGGCTACACCTTC	CASSLDTVGDYGYTF
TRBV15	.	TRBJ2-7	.	TGTGCCACCAGCAGCCAGTACAGCTCCTACGAGCAGTACTTC	CATSSQYSSYEQYF
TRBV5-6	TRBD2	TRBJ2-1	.	TGTGCCAGCAGCCACCAGCAAGCGGGAGGGCCTCATGAGCAGTTCTTC	CASSHQQAGGPHEQFF
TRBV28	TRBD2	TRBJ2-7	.	TGTGCCAGCAGTTTAGGACAGCGGGAGATCCACGAGCAGTACTTC	CASSLGQREIHEQYF
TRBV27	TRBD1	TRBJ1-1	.	TGTGCCAGCAGTGCACGACAGGGCCTGGGGTACACTGAAGCTTTCTTT	CASSARQGLGYTEAFF
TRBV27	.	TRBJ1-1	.	TGTGCCAGCAGCCCCCTCGGGGGGAACACTGAAGCTTTCTTT	CASSPLGGNTEAFF
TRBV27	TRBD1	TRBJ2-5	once	TGTGCCAGCAGTCGGGACAGGGAGCTGGCCGAAGCCCAGTACTTC	CASSRDRELAEAQYF
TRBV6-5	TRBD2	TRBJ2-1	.	TGTGCCAGCATGCCCACTAGCGGGAACTACAATGAGCAGTTCTTC	CASMPTSGNYNEQFF
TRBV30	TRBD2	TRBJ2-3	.	TGTGCCTGGAGTGCGGGAGGGAGGACAGATACGCAGTATTTT	CAWSAGGRTDTQYF
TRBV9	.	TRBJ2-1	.	TGTGCCAGCAGCGTAGGGGAGTCGCGTCTGTTCTTC	CASSVGESRLFF
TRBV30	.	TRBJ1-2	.	TGTGCCTGGATGGGACGGGTCTTGAGCTATGGCTACACCTTC	CAWMGRVLSYGYTF
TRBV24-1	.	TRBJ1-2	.	TGTGCCACCAGTGATTTTGCCGCTAACTATGGCTACACCTTC	CATSDFAANYGYTF
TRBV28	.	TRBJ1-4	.	TGTGCCAGCAGTTTATTCATACTTTCGGACCCGGAAAAACTGTTTTTT	CASSLFILSDPEKLFF
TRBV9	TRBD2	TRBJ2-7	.	TGTGCCAGCAGCGTAGGGGGACTAGCGACCGAGCAGTACTTC	CASSVGGLATEQYF
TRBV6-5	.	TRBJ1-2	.	TGTGCCAGCAGTTACGACCCCAAGACCTATGGCTACACCTTC	CASSYDPKTYGYTF
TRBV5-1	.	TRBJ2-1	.	TGCGCCAGCAGCTCACAGGGTCGGGGAGACAATGGGGAGCAGTTCTTC	CASSSQGRGDNGEQFF
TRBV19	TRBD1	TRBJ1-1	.	TGTGCCACCAAATACCCCGCGGACAGGTGGGACCAGAACACTGAAGCTTTCTTT	CATKYPADRWDQNTEAFF
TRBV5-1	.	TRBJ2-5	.	TGCGCCAGCAGCTTGATATTCGGGAGTGAGACCCAGTACTTC	CASSLIFGSETQYF
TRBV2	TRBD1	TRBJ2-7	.	TGTGCCAGCACGACAGGGGTCCCCTACGAGCAGTACTTC	CASTTGVPYEQYF